The 13 T cell receptor beta chains below all came from one sample that was sequenced in a study of OX40 agonist ivuxolimab in advanced cancers. Only in-frame clones appear in the TCRdb table, and some are missing; sequencing was by immunoSEQ multiplex PCR. The sample consists of over 55,000 clones, 70% to 90% of them appearing once. Sequences were derived from CD4+ or CD8+ T cells sorted from blood, sampled in a trial of the OX40 agonist ivuxolimab. Every receptor here comes from an adult with an advanced solid tumor such as melanoma, head and neck, liver or kidney cancer.

V gene TRBV9 combines with J gene TRBJ2-7; 13 nucleotides line up with TRBD2. Germline CDR1 and CDR2: SGDLS and YYNGEE. With V trimmed by 4 bases and J by 5 bases, 15 bases remained unmatched. The CDR3 runs 18 residues. This CDR3 is CASSPRSPGLAGYNEQYF. The DNA for the CDR3 is TGTGCCAGCAGCCCTAGGTCCCCGGGACTAGCGGGGTACAACGAGCAGTACTTC.

The chain uses TRBV19 and TRBJ2-3; D possibly corresponds to TRBD1 (5 bases). Germline V lookup: CDR1 LNHDA, CDR2 SQIVND (reference sequence). The CDR3 spans 14 residues. Trimming left V 5 bases short and J 5 bases short, with 14 bases between. The CDR3 sequence is CASSPQGIKDTQYF. CDR3 in DNA: TGTGCCAGTAGTCCCCAGGGAATTAAAGATACGCAGTATTTT.

A single count supports this clone. The gene calls are TRBV5-1 and TRBJ1-4; D unresolved. The CDR3 is 15 amino acids. Germline CDR1 reads SGHRS; CDR2 reads YFSETQ. The germline V and J ends were trimmed by 0 bases and 8 bases, with 14 bases remaining between them. CDR3 DNA: TGCGCCAGCAGCTTGGTCCCAGGTGCGGGAGAAAAACTGTTTTTT. Its protein is CASSLVPGAGEKLFF.

The genes are TRBV18 and TRBJ2-2; 10 bases line up with TRBD1. The germline V gene has CDR1 KGHSH and CDR2 LQKENI. The V gene end was trimmed by 0 bases and the J gene end by 2 bases; junction bases not matched to a gene: 9. This CDR3 is built from 19 residues. The chain's CDR3 is CASSPPGQGLNSNTGELFF. The CDR3 DNA reads as TGTGCCAGCTCACCACCGGGACAGGGGTTAAACTCAAACACCGGGGAGCTGTTTTTT.

The V gene is TRBV28, the J gene TRBJ1-2; D gene ambiguous. Trimming stripped 1 base from V and 0 bases from J, with 12 bases between. This CDR3 spans 16 amino acids. CDR1 and CDR2 (germline): MDHEN, SYDVKM. The CDR3 DNA is TGTGCCAGCAGTTTATTGTCGGGGAAAGCTAACTATGGCTACACCTTC. This gives the protein CASSLLSGKANYGYTF.

CDR3 sequence (DNA): TGTGCCAGCAGCTCCCAGGCGGACAGCATCTATGGCTACACCTTC. Translating gives CASSSQADSIYGYTF. The gene calls are TRBV14 and TRBJ1-2; the D gene is possibly TRBD1 (6 bases). V was trimmed by 5 bases and J by 4 bases, leaving 17 bases between them. Germline CDR1 SGHDN, CDR2 FVKESK. CDR3 length equals 15 residues.

The chain employs TRBV30 and TRBJ1-2, with a weak D call TRBD1 (5 bases). The germline V and J ends were trimmed by 5 bases and 3 bases, with 16 bases remaining between them. The germline gives CDR1 GTSNPN, CDR2 SVGIG (reference sequence). The CDR3 is 14 residues long. The CDR3 DNA reads as TGTGCCTGGGGGACGACTGCCCAATACTATGGCTACACCTTC. Protein product: CAWGTTAQYYGYTF. The whole variable domain, remainder taken from reference TRBV30 and TRBJ1-2, is SQTIHQWPATLVQPVGSPLSLECTVEGTSNPNLYWYRQAAGRGLQLLFYSVGIGQISSEVPQNLSASRPQDRQFILSSKKLLLSDSGFYLCAWGTTAQYYGYTFGSGTRLTVV.

The chain recombines TRBV5-6 with TRBJ1-1; TRBD1 is a possible D gene (6 bases). CDR3 size: 14 residues. V lost 2 bases, J lost 1 base, and 9 bases lay in between. CDR1 is SGHDT, CDR2 YYEEEE, per germline. The DNA for the CDR3 is TGTGCCAGCAGCTTAGGGGGTCGGAACACTGAAGCTTTCTTT. This gives the protein CASSLGGRNTEAFF.

This clone appeared a single time. The chain combines TRBV27 with TRBJ2-5, with D perhaps TRBD2 (7 bases). Germline lookup yields CDR1 MNHEY and CDR2 SMNVEV (reference sequence). This CDR3 has 16 amino acids. Trimming shortened V by 1 base and J by 5 bases, and 17 bases separated the two germline ends. CDR3 sequence (DNA): TGTGCCAGCAGTTTATATTCGAGGGGGGGAAGGGAGACCCAGTACTTC. Translation gives CASSLYSRGGRETQYF.

This clone turned up a few times. The genes are TRBV7-3 and TRBJ1-1, with D possibly TRBD1 on 6 matching bases. The CDR3 runs to 14 residues. The V end lost 5 bases, the J end lost 2 bases, and 12 bases lay between the germline ends. The germline V gene encodes CDR1 SGHTA and CDR2 FQGTGA. The CDR3 nucleotides read TGTGCCAGCAGCACACAGGGAGGAAACACTGAAGCTTTCTTT. The encoded protein is CASSTQGGNTEAFF.

The J gene is TRBJ1-5, the V gene TRBV28; D remains ambiguous. Germline V lookup: CDR1 MDHEN, CDR2 SYDVKM. The CDR3 sequence is 12 residues long. V lost 2 bases and J 5 bases, leaving 4 bases between the germline ends. The CDR3 here is CASSLRYQPQHF. The CDR3 nucleotides read TGTGCCAGCAGTTTACGCTATCAGCCCCAGCATTTT.

The V call is TRBV10-2, the J call TRBJ2-4; no clear D gene. The CDR3 length is 16 residues. V lost 3 bases to trimming and J lost 3 bases, with 15 bases between them. The germline CDR1 and CDR2 sequences are WSHSY and SAAADI. The CDR3 sequence is CASSDDGVLGKNIQYF. DNA for the CDR3: TGCGCCAGCAGTGATGATGGGGTTTTGGGCAAAAACATTCAGTACTTC.

The J gene is TRBJ1-2, the V gene TRBV28; no clear D. The CDR3 covers 12 residues. Per the germline V gene, CDR1 is MDHEN and CDR2 is SYDVKM. Trimming took 1 base from V and 11 from J, leaving 11 bases between them. The CDR3 nucleotides read TGTGCCAGCAGTTTATCGTCCCCAAGTTACACCTTC. This gives the protein CASSLSSPSYTF.